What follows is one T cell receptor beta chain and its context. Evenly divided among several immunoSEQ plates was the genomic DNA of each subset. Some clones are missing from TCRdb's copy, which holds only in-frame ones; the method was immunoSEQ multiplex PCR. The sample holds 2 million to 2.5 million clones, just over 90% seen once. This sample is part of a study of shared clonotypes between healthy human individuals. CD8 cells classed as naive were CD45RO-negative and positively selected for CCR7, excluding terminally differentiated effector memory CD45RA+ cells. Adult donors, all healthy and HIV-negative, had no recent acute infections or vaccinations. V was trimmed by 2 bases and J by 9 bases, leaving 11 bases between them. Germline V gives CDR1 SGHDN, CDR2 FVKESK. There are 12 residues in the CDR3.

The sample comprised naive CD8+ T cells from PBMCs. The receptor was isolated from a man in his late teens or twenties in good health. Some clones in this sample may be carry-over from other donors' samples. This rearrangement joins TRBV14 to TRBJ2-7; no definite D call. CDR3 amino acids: CASSQLAVAQYF. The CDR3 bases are TGTGCCAGCAGCCAATTGGCAGTCGCGCAGTACTTC.